The 2 T cell receptor beta chains below all came from one sample that was sequenced in a study of blood T cells in healthy people across ages. With a J-beta primer mix and a sample-barcoded 5' primer, a second PCR ran about 6 to 11 cycles. TCRdb passed the 5' RACE reads through MiXCR, listing each CDR3 protein once. The table includes roughly 800,000 distinct CDR3 sequences, 58% detected once. Specimen: blood. The receptors originated from a young man in good health.

This clonotype has a handful of counts. The chain joins TRBV7-2 to TRBJ2-5; 7 nucleotides line up with TRBD2. The CDR3 extends over 18 amino acids. Germline-derived CDR1 and CDR2 are SGHTA and FQGNSA. J gave up 4 bases and V 1 base, and 15 bases lay outside the gene matches. The CDR3 nucleotides read TGTGCCAGCAGCTTAGTAACGTGGGCGGGAGAAGCAGGAGAGACCCAGTACTTC. It yields the protein CASSLVTWAGEAGETQYF.

CDR3 DNA sequence: TGTGCCAGCAGCCAGCCGGGACTAGCGTACGAGCAGTACTTC. As protein: CASSQPGLAYEQYF. The chain uses TRBV7-9 and TRBJ2-7; 10 bases fit TRBD2. V shed 5 bases and J 4 bases; nucleotides not matched to a gene: 5. Germline V gene sequence: CDR1 SEHNR, CDR2 FQNEAQ (reference sequence). CDR3 length equals 14 residues.